These T cell receptor beta chains were read from a single sample in a study of shared clonotypes between healthy human individuals. Clones were read by immunoSEQ multiplex PCR, and TCRdb kept only the in-frame ones, dropping some. The sample yields roughly 700,000 clones, less than 95% seen once. The sample was memory CD8+ T cells from PBMCs. The source is a man between 18 and 35 years old in good health. Some clones in this sample may be carry-over from other donors' samples. The CDR3 runs from the conserved cysteine through the conserved F or W. A D gene is named only where the DNA matches it firmly.

>TRBV27|-|TRBJ2-1
CASKVTPRLVNEQFF
>TRBV19|TRBD1|TRBJ2-1
CASSYFDRVNEQFF
>TRBV9|-|TRBJ2-2
CASRSKIGTGELFF
>TRBV14|TRBD1|TRBJ2-1
CASRGQGLMHQFF
>TRBV12-2|-|-
CASRLIYGLAGGPERSYEQYF
>TRBV9|TRBD1|TRBJ2-2
CASRPTGGNTGELFF
>TRBV9|-|TRBJ2-3
CASSQWGSTDTQYF
>TRBV4-3|-|TRBJ1-4
CASSQETAAATNEKLFF
>TRBV6-5|-|TRBJ2-7
CASTNAGSSYEQYF
>TRBV9|-|TRBJ1-2
CASSVRTSGGSGYGYTF
>TRBV27|-|TRBJ2-7
CASRADELTYEQYF
>TRBV9|TRBD2|TRBJ2-7
CASSVAGVAGDYEQYF
>TRBV6-5|TRBD1|TRBJ2-7
CASSVRGPGEQYF
>TRBV25-1|-|TRBJ1-5
CASSESGNSNQPQHF
>TRBV6-5|-|TRBJ2-1
CASSYSRGGSNEQFF
>TRBV7-3|-|TRBJ2-2
CASSLTDVGTGELFF
>TRBV7-9|TRBD1|TRBJ1-2
CASSLGTESYTF
>TRBV7-2|-|TRBJ1-5
CASSPVLGANQPQHF
>TRBV27|TRBD2|TRBJ2-1
CASRGLAAYNEQFF
>TRBV7-9|TRBD2|TRBJ2-7
CASSLARARIAGEFYEQYF
>TRBV14|TRBD1|TRBJ2-5
CASSQEAGGFWETQYF
>TRBV27|TRBD2|TRBJ2-7
CASSFGGRTYEQYF
>TRBV4-3|-|TRBJ1-4
CASSSRGQNEKLFF
>TRBV7-9|-|TRBJ2-2
CASSLKELVGTGELFF
>TRBV9|TRBD2|TRBJ2-7
CASSVGSGAPYEQYF
>TRBV19|-|TRBJ2-1
CASSIGLGKYNEQFF
>TRBV19|-|TRBJ1-5
CASSIRGADNQPQHF
>TRBV5-6|TRBD2|TRBJ2-7
CASSLGAGVYKQYF
>TRBV27|TRBD1|TRBJ1-2
CASSSLTGGYGYTF
>TRBV7-8|-|TRBJ2-1
CASTQLSASNEQFF
>TRBV5-6|-|TRBJ2-7
CASSFATYEQYF